The 19 T cell receptor beta chains given below trace back to one sample, sequenced in a study of T cell changes during pregnancy in multiple sclerosis. TCRdb's table, derived via immunoSEQ multiplex PCR, lists solely in-frame clones and lacks some. The table lists 90,000 to 120,000 clones, 85% to 95% of them singletons, with about 1% in the top ten. The input for sequencing was peripheral blood, taken before pregnancy. The source of these receptors is a female donor with multiple sclerosis, enrolled in a pregnancy study.

This sequence joins TRBV5-1 and TRBJ1-6; a possible D gene is TRBD1 (5 bases). CDR1 SGHRS and CDR2 YFSETQ come from the germline V gene. V was clipped by 1 base and J by 10 bases, with 12 bases between them. The CDR3 covers 14 residues. The CDR3 region is CASSLIGEDSPLHF. CDR3 in DNA: TGCGCCAGCAGCTTGATAGGGGAAGACTCACCCCTCCACTTT.

The chain uses TRBV19 and TRBJ2-3; 8 bases match TRBD1. There are 16 residues in the CDR3. Unmatched junction bases numbered 13, after V lost 6 bases and J lost 5 bases. Germline V CDR1 and CDR2: LNHDA, SQIVND (reference sequence). CDR3 nucleotide sequence: TGTGCCAGTAGCCCAATGACAGGGGTTCAATTAGATACGCAGTATTTT. Residues: CASSPMTGVQLDTQYF.

This chain uses TRBV5-4 with TRBJ2-2, with D maybe TRBD2 (5 bases). The CDR3 sequence is 16 residues long. V lost 3 bases, J lost 1 base, and 13 bases lay in between. Germline V gives CDR1 SGHNT, CDR2 YYREEE (reference sequence). The CDR3, as DNA: TGTGCCAGCAGCTCGCCGGGGATGGGGAACACCGGGGAGCTGTTTTTT. It translates to CASSSPGMGNTGELFF.

The chain links TRBV7-8 to TRBJ2-2; D not resolved. From germline, CDR1 is SGHVS and CDR2 FQNEAQ. This CDR3 spans 12 amino acids. Deletions cut 7 bases from V and 7 bases from J, with 10 bases between. This chain's CDR3 is CASTQVLGELFF. For the CDR3, the DNA is TGTGCCAGCACCCAAGTACTCGGGGAGCTGTTTTTT.

The CDR3 region has the DNA TGTGCCAGCAGCGTAGGGGACAGACCCTACGAGCAGTACTTC. Translation gives CASSVGDRPYEQYF. The rearrangement links TRBV9 to TRBJ2-7; 7 positions match TRBD1. With 0 bases clipped from V and 2 bases from J, the junction kept 2 bases outside the gene matches. CDR3 length: 14 amino acids. Germline-derived CDR1 and CDR2 are SGDLS and YYNGEE.

The chain uses TRBV30 and TRBJ2-5, with 9 bases lining up with TRBD1. Trimming removed 2 bases from V and 5 bases from J; junction bases left unmatched: 6. The CDR3 is 14 residues long. CDR1 and CDR2 from the germline V gene are GTSNPN and SVGIG (reference sequence). The CDR3 DNA reads TGTGCCTGGAGTCGTGGGACAGGGCACGAGACCCAGTACTTC. Translation gives CAWSRGTGHETQYF.

The CDR3 loop reads CASSYGAPSGRGETQYF. CDR3 DNA sequence: TGTGCCAGCAGCTATGGAGCTCCTAGCGGGAGGGGAGAGACCCAGTACTTC. The chain uses TRBV5-4 and TRBJ2-5; TRBD2 aligns across 12 bases. The germline V gene has CDR1 SGHNT and CDR2 YYREEE (reference sequence). The CDR3 has 17 amino acids. V shed 3 bases, J shed 4 bases, and the junction held 10 bases outside the gene matches.

V and J are TRBV27 and TRBJ2-7, with TRBD2 as a possible D gene (6 bases). The CDR3 length is 14 residues. CDR1 and CDR2 (germline): MNHEY, SMNVEV (reference sequence). V was clipped by 3 bases and J by 0 bases, with 9 bases between them. The CDR3 here is CASSFGGTSYEQYF. The CDR3 DNA is TGTGCCAGCAGTTTCGGGGGTACCTCCTACGAGCAGTACTTC.

The chain carries TRBV7-3 and TRBJ2-3, with 8 bases aligning to TRBD2. Germline CDR1 reads SGHTA; CDR2 reads FQGTGA. This CDR3 is 15 amino acids long. The V gene end was trimmed by 10 bases and the J gene end by 2 bases; junction bases not matched to a gene: 11. The CDR3 DNA is TGTGCCACGTCACCGGGGGGGGCCGACACAGATACGCAGTATTTT. Its translation is CATSPGGADTDTQYF.

This chain links TRBV19 with TRBJ1-5, with D possibly being TRBD1 (6 bases). The CDR3 is made up of 15 amino acids. Germline V gene data show CDR1 as LNHDA and CDR2 as SQIVND (reference sequence). V was pared by 2 bases and J by 3 bases, with 11 bases between. CDR3 sequence reads: CASSINRVPNQPQHF. DNA for the CDR3: TGTGCCAGTAGTATAAACAGGGTACCCAATCAGCCCCAGCATTTT.

V and J are TRBV5-8 and TRBJ2-2, with a weak D call TRBD2 (6 bases). The germline V gene encodes CDR1 SGHTS and CDR2 YDEGEE. The CDR3 spans 13 residues. Trimming took 4 bases from V and 4 from J, leaving 8 bases between them. Here the CDR3 reads CASSRGVTGELFF. The CDR3 nucleotides are TGTGCCAGCAGCCGCGGGGTCACCGGGGAGCTGTTTTTT.

The rearrangement links TRBV7-9 to TRBJ2-1, with unresolved D. The V and J ends lost 5 bases and 0 bases respectively, with 8 bases between them. The CDR3 totals 14 residues. CDR1 is SEHNR and CDR2 is FQNEAQ in the germline V gene (reference sequence). CDR3 in DNA: TGTGCCAGCAGCCGCGGCTACTCCTACAATGAGCAGTTCTTC. Encoded protein: CASSRGYSYNEQFF.

This sequence joins TRBV11-1 and TRBJ2-5; 7 bases map to TRBD2. V trimming: 3 bases; J trimming: 2 bases; junction bases outside the gene matches: 9. The CDR3 is 16 residues long. Germline V CDR1 and CDR2: SGHAT, FQDESV (reference sequence). The CDR3 here is CASSLGAGTKQETQYF. Here the CDR3 DNA reads TGTGCCAGCAGCTTGGGTGCGGGGACTAAACAAGAGACCCAGTACTTC. The whole variable domain, remainder taken from reference TRBV11-1 and TRBJ2-5, is EAEVAQSPRYKITEKSQAVAFWCDPISGHATLYWYRQILGQGPELLVQFQDESVVDDSQLPKDRFSAERLKGVDSTLKIQPAELGDSAMYLCASSLGAGTKQETQYFGPGTRLLVL.

The rearrangement joins TRBV7-6 to TRBJ1-5, with 7 bases identical to TRBD1. V shed 5 bases and J 2 bases; nucleotides not matched to a gene: 3. Germline V lookup: CDR1 SGHVS, CDR2 FNYEAQ. The CDR3 contains 14 residues. CDR3 DNA: TGTGCCAGCAGCCGCGACAGGGGCAATCAGCCCCAGCATTTT. Protein sequence: CASSRDRGNQPQHF.

V usage is TRBV5-8 and J usage is TRBJ2-7; 9 nucleotides agree with TRBD2. Germline V gives CDR1 SGHTS, CDR2 YDEGEE. V shed 4 bases, J shed 2 bases, and the junction held 10 bases outside the gene matches. CDR3 length equals 16 residues. Written as DNA, the CDR3 is TGTGCCAGCAGCGCGATCCGTGTAGCGGGAGCCTACGAGCAGTACTTC. Translating gives CASSAIRVAGAYEQYF. Together with reference TRBV5-8 and TRBJ2-7, the CDR3 gives the full variable domain: EAGVTQSPTHLIKTRGQQATLRCSPISGHTSVYWYQQALGLGLQFLLWYDEGEERNRGNFPPRFSGRQFPNYSSELNVNALELEDSALYLCASSAIRVAGAYEQYFGPGTRLTVT.

The genes are TRBV7-9 and TRBJ1-1; 7 positions agree with TRBD1. V shed 6 bases and J 1 base; nucleotides not matched to a gene: 5. Looked up from germline, CDR1 is SEHNR and CDR2 is FQNEAQ (reference sequence). The CDR3 covers 14 residues. CDR3 DNA: TGTGCCAGCAGATATCAGGGGGGGAACACTGAAGCTTTCTTT. It translates to CASRYQGGNTEAFF.

This clone was seen once. The chain carries TRBV7-2 and TRBJ2-7, with TRBD1 identical over 7 bases. V lost 5 bases to trimming and J lost 7 bases; unmatched junction nucleotides: 8. The germline CDR1 and CDR2 sequences are SGHTA and FQGNSA. The CDR3 spans 13 residues. DNA of the CDR3: TGTGCCAGCAGCACAGACAGGGTGCAGGAGCAGTACTTC. It is translated as CASSTDRVQEQYF.

The chain links TRBV19 to TRBJ2-7; 8 bases are shared with TRBD2. Trimming took 7 bases from V and 5 from J; bases not matched to a gene: 7. Looked up from germline, CDR1 is LNHDA and CDR2 is SQIVND (reference sequence). CDR3 length: 13 residues. The CDR3 nucleotides are TGTGCCAGTACCGTCCCGGGACTAGACGAGCAGTACTTC. It encodes CASTVPGLDEQYF.

This chain joins TRBV10-3 and TRBJ2-5; a weak D match, TRBD1 (5 bases). CDR3 length: 16 residues. CDR1 ENHRY and CDR2 SYGVKD come from the germline V gene. Deletions cut 4 bases from V and 0 bases from J, with 15 bases between. CDR3 residues: CAISAYPARDQETQYF. The CDR3 DNA reads as TGTGCCATCAGTGCTTACCCCGCCAGGGACCAAGAGACCCAGTACTTC.